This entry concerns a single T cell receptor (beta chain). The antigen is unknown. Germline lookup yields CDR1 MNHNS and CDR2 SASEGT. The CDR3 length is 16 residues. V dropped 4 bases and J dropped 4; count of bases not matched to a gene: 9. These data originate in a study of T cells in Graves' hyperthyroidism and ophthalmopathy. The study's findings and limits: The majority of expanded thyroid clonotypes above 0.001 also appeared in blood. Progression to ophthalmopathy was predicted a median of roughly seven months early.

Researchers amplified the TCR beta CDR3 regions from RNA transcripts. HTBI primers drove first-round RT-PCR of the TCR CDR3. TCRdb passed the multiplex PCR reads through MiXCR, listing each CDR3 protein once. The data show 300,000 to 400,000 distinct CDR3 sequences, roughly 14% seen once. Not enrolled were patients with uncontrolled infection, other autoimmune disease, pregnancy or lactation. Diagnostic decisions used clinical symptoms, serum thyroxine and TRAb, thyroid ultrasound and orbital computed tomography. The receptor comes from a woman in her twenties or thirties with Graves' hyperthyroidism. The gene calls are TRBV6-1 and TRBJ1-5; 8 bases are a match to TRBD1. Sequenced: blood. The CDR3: CASSVPRQGKNQPQHF. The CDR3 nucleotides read TGTGCCAGCAGTGTACCGAGACAGGGGAAAAATCAGCCCCAGCATTTT.